This T cell receptor (beta chain) originates from a study of beta chain features in type 1 diabetes. Germline V lookup: CDR1 KGHSH, CDR2 LQKENI. This CDR3 is built from 15 residues. V dropped 3 bases and J dropped 2 bases, with 10 bases sitting between them. The whole isolated RNA underwent reverse transcription, so sequencing captured expressed TCRB transcripts. Assay: immunoSEQ multiplex PCR; the TCRdb copy retains only in-frame clones and omits some. The sample carries 850,000 to 900,000 clones, roughly 15% recorded once. This clone has only a few counts. The TCR originated in a woman between 18 and 29 years old in good health. Material: naive CD4+ T cells from blood. V is TRBV18 and J is TRBJ2-2; maybe TRBD1 (6 bases). CDR3 nucleotides: TGTGCCAGCTCACCGGGACACGTAAACACCGGGGAGCTGTTTTTT. Encoded protein: CASSPGHVNTGELFF.